This TCR beta chain was sequenced in a study of shared clonotypes between healthy human individuals. Study-wide points: Sequencing depth was expected to influence donor clonotype sharing. The low donor count limited represented genetic and exposure-history diversity.

Authors' processing steps: Filtering differed because ImmunoSEQ produced junction-only sequences that carried no quality scores. Clones were sequenced by immunoSEQ multiplex PCR, and TCRdb holds only the in-frame ones, with some missing. That table furnishes V, J and clone size, whereas the DNA furnished D and trimming. The table records fewer than 800,000 clones, around 92% of them present only once. To note about this clone: Its target is unknown.

The germline CDR1 and CDR2 sequences are SGHRS and YFSETQ. With V trimmed by 5 bases and J by 3 bases, 5 bases remained unmatched. This CDR3 contains 14 residues. Terminally differentiated effector memory CD45RA+ cells were excluded from the naive CD8 cells, which were CD45RO-negative and positively selected for CCR7. The sequence was obtained from a man aged 25-40 years in good health. The sample comprised naive CD8+ T cells sorted from blood. This chain connects TRBV5-1 to TRBJ2-5, with 9 bases identical to TRBD1. The DNA of the CDR3 is TGCGCCAGCAGGGCGGGACAGGGTAAAGAGACCCAGTACTTC. It codes for CASRAGQGKETQYF. Full variable domain (rest looked up from reference TRBV5-1 and TRBJ2-5): KAGVTQTPRYLIKTRGQQVTLSCSPISGHRSVSWYQQTPGQGLQFLFEYFSETQRNKGNFPGRFSGRQFSNSRSEMNVSTLELGDSALYLCASRAGQGKETQYFGPGTRLLVL.